Following are 18 T cell receptor beta chains from one sample sequenced in a study of T cell responses to AZD1222 COVID-19 vaccine. Assay used: immunoSEQ multiplex PCR; TCRdb lists only in-frame clones, some missing. The sample holds around 99,000 clones; around nine tenths are singletons and the top ten take 20% to 25%. The source was peripheral blood, collected on day 0 of AZD1222 vaccination. The receptors originated from an adult in good health.

CDR3: CASSVITEAFF. The CDR3 DNA is TGTGCCAGTAGTGTCATCACTGAAGCTTTCTTT. This chain joins TRBV19 and TRBJ1-1; D gene unclear. The CDR3 has 11 amino acids. The V end lost 5 bases, the J end lost 4 bases, and 5 bases lay between the germline ends. CDR1 is LNHDA and CDR2 is SQIVND in the germline V gene (reference sequence).

This chain uses TRBV11-3 with TRBJ2-7; unclear D gene. V lost 5 bases, J lost 7 bases, and 15 bases lay in between. Germline V CDR1 and CDR2: SGHNT, YENEEA. This CDR3 has 13 amino acids. Written as DNA, the CDR3 is TGTGCCAGCAGCCCGACACGGAGCGCTGAGCAGTACTTC. It specifies CASSPTRSAEQYF.

The V gene is TRBV2, the J gene TRBJ1-2, with D perhaps TRBD1 (6 bases). The ends were cut back, 8 bases at V and 2 bases at J, with 24 bases in the middle. This CDR3 comprises 17 residues. CDR1 SNHLY and CDR2 FYNNEI come from the germline V gene. CDR3 DNA sequence: TGTGCCAGCGGGGGTCTGACAGGACCTCAGAAAAACTATGGCTACACCTTC. Its translation: CASGGLTGPQKNYGYTF.

The chain employs TRBV18 and TRBJ1-4; TRBD1 is a possible D gene (6 bases). CDR3 length: 13 residues. Trimming left V 4 bases short and J 7 bases short, with 10 bases between. The germline gives CDR1 KGHSH, CDR2 LQKENI. DNA of the CDR3: TGTGCCAGCTCACTCCGGGACACTGAAAAACTGTTTTTT. Protein sequence: CASSLRDTEKLFF.

The rearrangement uses TRBV5-1 and TRBJ2-3, with D hard to call. CDR1 is SGHRS and CDR2 is YFSETQ in the germline V gene. V lost 0 bases and J lost 1, with 9 bases in between. CDR3 length equals 15 residues. DNA of the CDR3: TGCGCCAGCAGCTTGGCCTTAGCACGCACAGATACGCAGTATTTT. This sequence encodes CASSLALARTDTQYF.

The J gene is TRBJ1-3, the V gene TRBV5-1; 10 bases are a match to TRBD1. Per the germline V gene, CDR1 is SGHRS and CDR2 is YFSETQ. This CDR3 spans 15 amino acids. J lost 2 bases, V lost 4 bases, and 3 bases had no gene match. The CDR3 is CASSMDRGAGNTIYF. The CDR3 coding sequence is TGCGCCAGCAGCATGGACAGGGGGGCTGGAAACACCATATATTTT.

J is TRBJ2-5 and V is TRBV18; D not certain. Germline V gene sequence: CDR1 KGHSH, CDR2 LQKENI. V was shortened by 6 bases and J by 2 bases, with 16 bases between the two germline ends. The CDR3 has 15 residues. The chain's CDR3 is CASSPSQRRQETQYF. CDR3 nucleotide sequence: TGTGCCAGCTCTCCCAGTCAGCGTCGGCAAGAGACCCAGTACTTC.

This sequence joins TRBV18 and TRBJ1-3, with D hard to call. Trimming pared 5 bases from V and 8 bases from J, leaving 16 bases between. CDR1 is KGHSH and CDR2 is LQKENI in the germline V gene. This CDR3 spans 14 amino acids. This chain's CDR3 is CASSSGNRRDTIYF. The CDR3, as DNA: TGTGCCAGCTCATCCGGGAATAGGAGGGACACCATATATTTT. The full variable domain, completed using reference TRBV18 and TRBJ1-3, is NAGVMQNPRHLVRRRGQEARLRCSPMKGHSHVYWYRQLPEEGLKFMVYLQKENIIDESGMPKERFSAEFPKEGPSILRIQQVVRGDSAAYFCASSSGNRRDTIYFGEGSWLTVV.

The chain's CDR3 is CASSSPGGYTF. The CDR3 region has the DNA TGTGCCAGCAGTTCTCCAGGGGGCTACACCTTC. The rearrangement uses TRBV3-1 (or the pseudogene TRBV3-2) and TRBJ1-2; D is possibly TRBD1 (5 bases). In germline, CDR1 is LGHDT, CDR2 YNNKEL (reference sequence). This CDR3 contains 11 residues. V was cut by 6 bases and J by 8 bases, with 10 bases left in between.

The V gene is TRBV4-3, the J gene TRBJ2-2; 10 bases are shared with TRBD2. Unmatched junction bases numbered 13, after V lost 3 bases and J lost 0 bases. The CDR3 consists of 20 residues. Per germline, CDR1 LGHNA and CDR2 YSLEER. CDR3 loop: CASSQTLETSGSSNTGELFF. The CDR3 DNA follows: TGCGCCAGCAGCCAGACCCTCGAGACTAGCGGGTCTTCGAACACCGGGGAGCTGTTTTTT.

V is TRBV19 and J is TRBJ1-4, with TRBD1 as a possible D gene (6 bases). The CDR3 is made up of 15 amino acids. V lost 6 bases and J 6 bases, leaving 17 bases between the germline ends. Germline-derived CDR1 and CDR2 are LNHDA and SQIVND (reference sequence). The CDR3 spells CASRLLGQSHEKLFF. The CDR3 DNA is TGTGCCAGTAGACTGTTAGGACAGTCCCATGAAAAACTGTTTTTT.

This chain connects TRBV15 to TRBJ2-1; the D is unclear. The length of the CDR3 is 14 residues. The germline gives CDR1 LNHNV, CDR2 YYDKDF (reference sequence). V lost 1 base to trimming and J lost 2 bases, with 6 bases between them. CDR3 protein: CATSRVGPYNEQFF. Written as DNA, the CDR3 is TGTGCCACCAGCAGAGTTGGCCCCTACAATGAGCAGTTCTTC.

J is TRBJ1-3 and V is TRBV7-8; D gene ambiguous. The V end lost 5 bases, the J end lost 4 bases, and 12 bases lay between the germline ends. Germline loops: CDR1 SGHVS, CDR2 FQNEAQ. The CDR3 has 14 residues. Here the CDR3 reads CASSPRPRGNTIYF. The CDR3 bases are TGTGCCAGCAGCCCTCGCCCCAGGGGAAACACCATATATTTT.

The CDR3 here is CASSTTGGAQPQHF. DNA of the CDR3: TGTGCCAGTAGTACAACAGGGGGAGCTCAGCCCCAGCATTTT. The gene calls are TRBV19 and TRBJ1-5; 8 bases match TRBD1. Trimming at V came to 4 bases and at J to 6 bases, leaving 5 bases not matched to a gene. The CDR3 is 14 amino acids. Germline V CDR1 and CDR2: LNHDA, SQIVND (reference sequence).

The CDR3 DNA reads TGTGCCAGTAGTCTTTCGGCAGGTGGTCCGGAGTTGAAAGGCTACACCTTC. Its protein is CASSLSAGGPELKGYTF. The gene calls are TRBV19 and TRBJ1-2; D call uncertain. Looked up from germline, CDR1 is LNHDA and CDR2 is SQIVND (reference sequence). Deletions cut 5 bases from V and 8 bases from J, with 27 bases between. The length of the CDR3 is 17 residues.

The V call is TRBV29-1, the J call TRBJ2-1; weak D call: TRBD1 (5 bases). Trimming took 7 bases from V and 0 from J, leaving 10 bases between them. The CDR3 covers 13 residues. Per the germline V gene, CDR1 is SQVTM and CDR2 is ANQGSEA. The CDR3 DNA reads as TGCAGCGGGCGGACAAGCTCCTACAATGAGCAGTTCTTC. It specifies CSGRTSSYNEQFF.

This rearrangement joins TRBV19 to TRBJ1-6; D is ambiguous. The CDR3 spans 17 residues. V was cut by 9 bases and J by 9 bases, with 27 bases left in between. Germline V gives CDR1 LNHDA, CDR2 SQIVND (reference sequence). The CDR3 DNA follows: TGTGCCAGCAGTGGTGGTCTGTTCTGGCTTGGAGGTTCACCCCTCCACTTT. This encodes CASSGGLFWLGGSPLHF.

This chain links TRBV12-3 or TRBV12-4 with TRBJ1-5; D gene unclear. V was trimmed by 7 bases and J by 7 bases, leaving 11 bases between them. This CDR3 spans 12 amino acids. The CDR3 sequence: CASTSLGQPQHF. CDR3 nucleotides: TGTGCCAGCACCTCTCTAGGCCAGCCCCAGCATTTT.